This TCR beta chain was sequenced for a study of T-cell memory formation after mild COVID-19. CDR1 and CDR2 (germline): SGHTA, FQGNSA. V was clipped by 4 bases and J by 4 bases; unmatched bases: 7. The CDR3 sequence is 14 residues long. TCRdb analysed the 5' RACE reads with MiXCR anew, one entry per CDR3 protein. The table lists 150,000 to 200,000 distinct CDR3 sequences, about 14% of them singletons. The sequenced sample was PBMCs or a T cell subset sorted from them (not recorded which). The chain uses TRBV7-2 and TRBJ2-7; TRBD1 aligns across 7 bases. This sequence originates from an adult woman who had mild COVID-19 (a few samples of this study predate the infection). Cell type and time point are not known. CDR3 residues: CASSWDRPSYEQYF. As DNA, the CDR3 is TGTGCCAGCAGCTGGGACAGACCCTCGTACGAGCAGTACTTC.